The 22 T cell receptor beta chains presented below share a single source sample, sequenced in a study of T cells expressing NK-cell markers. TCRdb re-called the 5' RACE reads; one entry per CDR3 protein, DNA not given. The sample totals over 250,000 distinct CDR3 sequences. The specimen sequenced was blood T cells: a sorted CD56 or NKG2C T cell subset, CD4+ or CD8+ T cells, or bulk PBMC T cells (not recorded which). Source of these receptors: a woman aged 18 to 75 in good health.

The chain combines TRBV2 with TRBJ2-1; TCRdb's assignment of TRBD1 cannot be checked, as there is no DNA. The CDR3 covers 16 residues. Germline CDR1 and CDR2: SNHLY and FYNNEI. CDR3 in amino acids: CASSVESGAFGNEQFF.

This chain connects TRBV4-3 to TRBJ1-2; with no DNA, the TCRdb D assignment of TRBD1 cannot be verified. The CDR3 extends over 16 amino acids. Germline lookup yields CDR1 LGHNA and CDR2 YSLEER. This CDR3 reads CASSPGPGQAIWGYTF.

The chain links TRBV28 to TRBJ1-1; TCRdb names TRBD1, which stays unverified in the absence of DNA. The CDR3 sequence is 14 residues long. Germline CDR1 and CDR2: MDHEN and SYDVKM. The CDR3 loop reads CASTLRAGLAEAFF.

CDR3 residues: CASSRLGLGNEQFF. This chain links TRBV6-1 with TRBJ2-1; no DNA is available, so the TRBD1 call from TCRdb remains unchecked. The germline gives CDR1 MNHNS, CDR2 SASEGT. The CDR3 contains 14 residues.

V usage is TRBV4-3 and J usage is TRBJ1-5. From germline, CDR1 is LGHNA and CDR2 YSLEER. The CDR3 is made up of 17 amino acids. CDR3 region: CASSQDRAGRANQPQHF.

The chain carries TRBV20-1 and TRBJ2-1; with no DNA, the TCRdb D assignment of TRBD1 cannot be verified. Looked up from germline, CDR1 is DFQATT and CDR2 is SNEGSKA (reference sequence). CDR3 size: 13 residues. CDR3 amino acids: CSVTPRRGNEQFF.

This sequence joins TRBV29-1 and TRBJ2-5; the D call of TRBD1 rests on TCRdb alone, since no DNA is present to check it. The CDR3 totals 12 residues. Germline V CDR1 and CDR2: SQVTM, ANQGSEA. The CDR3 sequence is CSAGGGGETQYF.

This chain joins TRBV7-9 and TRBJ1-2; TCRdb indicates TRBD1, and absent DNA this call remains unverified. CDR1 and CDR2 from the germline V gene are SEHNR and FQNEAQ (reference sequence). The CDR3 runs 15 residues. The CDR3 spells CASSLRDRSNYGYTF.

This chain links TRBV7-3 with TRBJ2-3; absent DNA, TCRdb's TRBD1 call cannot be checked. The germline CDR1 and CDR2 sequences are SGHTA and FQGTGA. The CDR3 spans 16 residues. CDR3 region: CASSLNPTGSTDTQYF.

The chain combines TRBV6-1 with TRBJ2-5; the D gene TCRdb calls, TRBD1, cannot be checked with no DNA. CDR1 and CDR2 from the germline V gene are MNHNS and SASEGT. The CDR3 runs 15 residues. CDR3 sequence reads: CASSPGGSYQETQYF.

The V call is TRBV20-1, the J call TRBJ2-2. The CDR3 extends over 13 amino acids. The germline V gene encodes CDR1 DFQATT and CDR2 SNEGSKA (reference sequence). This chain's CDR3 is CSAWDGNTGELFF.

CDR3 in amino acids: CSARQPGGTGTF. This chain links TRBV20-1 with TRBJ1-2; TCRdb designates TRBD1, a call that cannot be tested without DNA. Germline lookup yields CDR1 DFQATT and CDR2 SNEGSKA (reference sequence). The CDR3 spans 12 residues.

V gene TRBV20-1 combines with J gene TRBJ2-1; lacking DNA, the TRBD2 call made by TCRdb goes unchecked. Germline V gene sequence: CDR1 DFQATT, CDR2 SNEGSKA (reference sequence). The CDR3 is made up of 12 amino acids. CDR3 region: CSASLAGEWVFF.

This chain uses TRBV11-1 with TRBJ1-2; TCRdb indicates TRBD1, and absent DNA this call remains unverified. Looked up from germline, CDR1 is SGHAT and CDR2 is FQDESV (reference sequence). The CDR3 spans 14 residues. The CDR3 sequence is CASSERQGRYGYTF.

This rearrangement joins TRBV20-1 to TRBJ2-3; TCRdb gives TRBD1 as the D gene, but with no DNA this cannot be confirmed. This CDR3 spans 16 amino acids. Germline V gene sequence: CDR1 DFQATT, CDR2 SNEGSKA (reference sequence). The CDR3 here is CSARDRSGKGADTQYF.

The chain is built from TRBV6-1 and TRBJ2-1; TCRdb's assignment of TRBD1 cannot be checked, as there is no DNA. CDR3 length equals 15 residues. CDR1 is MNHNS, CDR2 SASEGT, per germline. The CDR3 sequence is CASSDGSQGRYEQFF.

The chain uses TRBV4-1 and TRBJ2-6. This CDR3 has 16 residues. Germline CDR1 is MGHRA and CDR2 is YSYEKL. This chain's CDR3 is CASSQVITVLTNVLTF.

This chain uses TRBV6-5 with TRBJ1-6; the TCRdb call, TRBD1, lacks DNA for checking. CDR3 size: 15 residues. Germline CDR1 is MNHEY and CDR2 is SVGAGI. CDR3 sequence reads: CASSLFRGGNSPLHF.

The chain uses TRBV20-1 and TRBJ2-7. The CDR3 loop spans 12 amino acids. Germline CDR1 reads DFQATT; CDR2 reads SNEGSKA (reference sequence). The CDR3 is CSVRKSSYEQYF.

The CDR3 loop is CARTQRQSGNSPLHF. V usage is TRBV6-1 and J usage is TRBJ1-6; TCRdb calls TRBD1, which cannot be checked without DNA. The CDR3 runs to 15 residues. Per the germline V gene, CDR1 is MNHNS and CDR2 is SASEGT.

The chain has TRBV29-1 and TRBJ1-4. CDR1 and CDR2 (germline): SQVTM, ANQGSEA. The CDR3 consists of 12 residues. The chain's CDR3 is CSVGRSNEKLFF. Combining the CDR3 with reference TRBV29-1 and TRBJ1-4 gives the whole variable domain SAVISQKPSRDICQRGTSLTIQCQVDSQVTMMFWYRQQPGQSLTLIATANQGSEATYESGFVIDKFPISRPNLTFSTLTVSNMSPEDSSIYLCSVGRSNEKLFFGSGTQLSVL.

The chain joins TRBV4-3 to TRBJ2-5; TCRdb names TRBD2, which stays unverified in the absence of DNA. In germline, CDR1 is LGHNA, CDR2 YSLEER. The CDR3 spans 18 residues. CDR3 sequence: CASSQDRGSSGSQETQYF.